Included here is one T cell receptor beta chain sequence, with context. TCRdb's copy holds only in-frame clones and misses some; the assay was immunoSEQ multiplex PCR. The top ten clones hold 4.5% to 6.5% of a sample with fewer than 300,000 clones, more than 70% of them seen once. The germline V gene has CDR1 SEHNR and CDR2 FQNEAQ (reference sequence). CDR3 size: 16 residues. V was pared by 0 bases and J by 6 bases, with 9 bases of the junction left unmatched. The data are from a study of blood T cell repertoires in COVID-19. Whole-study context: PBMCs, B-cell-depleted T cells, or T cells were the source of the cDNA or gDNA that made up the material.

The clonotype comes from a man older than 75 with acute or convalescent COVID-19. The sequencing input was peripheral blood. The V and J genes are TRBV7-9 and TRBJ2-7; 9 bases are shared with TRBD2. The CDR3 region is CASSLAAGGNSGEQYF. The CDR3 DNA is TGTGCCAGCAGCTTAGCGGCGGGAGGGAATTCGGGCGAGCAGTACTTC.